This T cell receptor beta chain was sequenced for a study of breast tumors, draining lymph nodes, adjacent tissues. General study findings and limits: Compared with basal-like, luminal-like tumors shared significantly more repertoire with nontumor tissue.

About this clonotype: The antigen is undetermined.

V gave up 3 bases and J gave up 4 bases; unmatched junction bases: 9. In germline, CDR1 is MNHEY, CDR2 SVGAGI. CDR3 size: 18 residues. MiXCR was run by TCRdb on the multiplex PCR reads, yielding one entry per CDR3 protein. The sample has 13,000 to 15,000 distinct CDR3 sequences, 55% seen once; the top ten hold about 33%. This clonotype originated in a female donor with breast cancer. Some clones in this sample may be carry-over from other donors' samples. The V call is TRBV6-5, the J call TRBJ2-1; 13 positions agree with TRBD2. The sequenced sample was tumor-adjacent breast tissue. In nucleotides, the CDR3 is TGTGCCAGCAGTTATGCCGGGACTAGCGGGATTCCGTACAATGAGCAGTTCTTC. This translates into CASSYAGTSGIPYNEQFF.